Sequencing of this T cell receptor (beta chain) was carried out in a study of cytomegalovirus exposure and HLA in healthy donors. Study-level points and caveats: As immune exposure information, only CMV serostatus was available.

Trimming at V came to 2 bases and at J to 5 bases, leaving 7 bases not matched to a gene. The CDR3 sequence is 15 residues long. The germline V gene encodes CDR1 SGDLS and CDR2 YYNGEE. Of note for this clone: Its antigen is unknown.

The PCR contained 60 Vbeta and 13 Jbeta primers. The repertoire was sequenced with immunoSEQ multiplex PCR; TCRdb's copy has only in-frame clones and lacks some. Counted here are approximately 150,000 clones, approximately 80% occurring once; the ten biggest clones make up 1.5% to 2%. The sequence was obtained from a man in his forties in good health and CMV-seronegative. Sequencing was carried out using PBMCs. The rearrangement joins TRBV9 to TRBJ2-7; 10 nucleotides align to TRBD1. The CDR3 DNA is TGTGCCAGCAGCGTGGCCGGGACAGGGGCCCACGAGCAGTACTTC. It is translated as CASSVAGTGAHEQYF.